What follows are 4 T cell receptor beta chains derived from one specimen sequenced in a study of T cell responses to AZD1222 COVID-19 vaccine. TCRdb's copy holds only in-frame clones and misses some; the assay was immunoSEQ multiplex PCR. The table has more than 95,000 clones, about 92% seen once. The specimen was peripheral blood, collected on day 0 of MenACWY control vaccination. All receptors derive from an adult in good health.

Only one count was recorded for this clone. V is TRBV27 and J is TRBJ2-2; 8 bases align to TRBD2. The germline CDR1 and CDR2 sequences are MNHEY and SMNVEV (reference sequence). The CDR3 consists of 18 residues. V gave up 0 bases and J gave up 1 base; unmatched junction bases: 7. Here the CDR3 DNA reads TGTGCCAGCAGTTTATCGAGGGGCGGGAGGCTGAACACCGGGGAGCTGTTTTTT. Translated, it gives CASSLSRGGRLNTGELFF.

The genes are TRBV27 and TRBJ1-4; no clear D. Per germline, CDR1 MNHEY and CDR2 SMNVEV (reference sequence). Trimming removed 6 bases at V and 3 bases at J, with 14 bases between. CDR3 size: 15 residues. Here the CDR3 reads CASSFVTDSNEKLFF. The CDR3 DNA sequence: TGTGCCAGCAGCTTCGTAACGGATTCTAATGAAAAACTGTTTTTT.

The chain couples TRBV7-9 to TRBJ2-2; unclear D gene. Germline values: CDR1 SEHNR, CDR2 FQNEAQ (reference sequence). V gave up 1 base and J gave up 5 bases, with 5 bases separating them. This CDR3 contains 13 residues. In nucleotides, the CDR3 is TGTGCCAGCAGCTTAGTTACAACCGGGGAGCTGTTTTTT. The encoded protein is CASSLVTTGELFF. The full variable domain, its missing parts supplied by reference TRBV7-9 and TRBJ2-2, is DTGVSQNPRHKITKRGQNVTFRCDPISEHNRLYWYRQTLGQGPEFLTYFQNEAQLEKSRLLSDRFSAERPKGSFSTLEIQRTEQGDSAMYLCASSLVTTGELFFGEGSRLTVL.

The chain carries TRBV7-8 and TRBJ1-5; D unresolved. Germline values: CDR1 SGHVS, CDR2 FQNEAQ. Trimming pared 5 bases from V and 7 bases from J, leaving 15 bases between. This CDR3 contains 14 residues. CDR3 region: CASSLKGRNQPQHF. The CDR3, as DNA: TGTGCCAGCAGCCTAAAAGGCCGGAACCAGCCCCAGCATTTT.